The next 19 T cell receptor beta chains were all read from a single sample in a study of blood T cell repertoires in COVID-19. TCRdb keeps only in-frame clones here, not all; method: immunoSEQ multiplex PCR. The profile shows almost 500,000 clones, 75% to 90% of them singletons. Sequencing used PBMCs or T cells enriched from blood (not recorded which). These receptors originate from a woman aged 60-75 years who had recovered from COVID-19.

The chain has TRBV3-1 (or the pseudogene TRBV3-2) and TRBJ2-4; D is unclear. CDR3 size: 15 residues. Germline V lookup: CDR1 LGHDT, CDR2 YNNKEL (reference sequence). Trimming removed 1 base from V and 5 bases from J, with 12 bases in between. The DNA of the CDR3 is TGTGCCAGCAGCCAAGGTTCAGGCGTCCAAAACATTCAGTACTTC. This encodes CASSQGSGVQNIQYF.

The gene calls are TRBV2 and TRBJ1-1; 9 bases line up with TRBD1. V dropped 6 bases and J dropped 0; count of bases not matched to a gene: 8. The CDR3 extends over 16 amino acids. Germline V CDR1 and CDR2: SNHLY, FYNNEI. The chain's CDR3 is CASRGDRVSMNTEAFF. For the CDR3, the DNA is TGTGCCAGCAGAGGGGACAGGGTAAGCATGAACACTGAAGCTTTCTTT.

This clone was found once. V and J are TRBV5-1 and TRBJ1-4; 9 nucleotides line up with TRBD1. The CDR3 sequence is 15 residues long. V gave up 0 bases and J gave up 7 bases; unmatched junction bases: 4. Per the germline V gene, CDR1 is SGHRS and CDR2 is YFSETQ. The CDR3 DNA sequence: TGCGCCAGCAGCTTGGCCGGGACAGGGAGTGAAAAACTGTTTTTT. Its protein product is CASSLAGTGSEKLFF.

This clone was detected once. This chain joins TRBV14 and TRBJ1-4; D is undetermined. V was clipped by 1 base and J by 4 bases, with 13 bases between them. The CDR3 loop spans 16 amino acids. In germline, CDR1 is SGHDN, CDR2 FVKESK. The DNA for the CDR3 is TGTGCCAGCAGCCAAGCGGGATTCGGTTATAATGAAAAACTGTTTTTT. Translated: CASSQAGFGYNEKLFF.

The rearrangement links TRBV10-3 to TRBJ1-1; 7 positions match TRBD1. Trimming removed 6 bases from V and 1 base from J; junction bases left unmatched: 5. CDR1 ENHRY and CDR2 SYGVKD come from the germline V gene. This CDR3 is 14 amino acids long. CDR3 nucleotide sequence: TGTGCCATCAGCCCACAGGGGACGAACACTGAAGCTTTCTTT. Translated: CAISPQGTNTEAFF.

This chain connects TRBV18 to TRBJ1-6, with D perhaps matching TRBD1 (6 bases). The CDR3 extends over 16 amino acids. Germline V CDR1 and CDR2: KGHSH, LQKENI. Trimming shortened V by 3 bases and J by 7 bases, and 16 bases separated the two germline ends. CDR3 DNA: TGTGCCAGCTCACCGGCGGCGGCAGGGGTGAATTCACCCCTCCACTTT. Its protein product is CASSPAAAGVNSPLHF.

The V gene is TRBV6-5, the J gene TRBJ1-4; a weak D match, TRBD1 (5 bases). The CDR3 length is 15 residues. V lost 6 bases to trimming and J lost 3 bases, with 14 bases between them. Germline lookup yields CDR1 MNHEY and CDR2 SVGAGI. The CDR3 spells CASRNGGNANEKLFF. CDR3 in DNA: TGTGCCAGCAGAAACGGGGGGAACGCTAATGAAAAACTGTTTTTT.

This clone was recorded once. The chain joins TRBV7-6 to TRBJ1-1, with 7 nucleotides matching TRBD1. The germline gives CDR1 SGHVS, CDR2 FNYEAQ. V lost 1 base, J lost 0 bases, and 2 bases stayed unmatched. The CDR3 runs 15 residues. The CDR3 nucleotides read TGTGCCAGCAGCTTAGGGACAGGCATGAACACTGAAGCTTTCTTT. Translating gives CASSLGTGMNTEAFF.

The J gene is TRBJ1-2, the V gene TRBV7-9, with 8 bases lining up with TRBD1. Trimming took 3 bases from V and 2 from J; bases not matched to a gene: 2. CDR1 and CDR2 from the germline V gene are SEHNR and FQNEAQ (reference sequence). The CDR3 is 14 residues long. The CDR3 sequence: CASSFSGGNYGYTF. For the CDR3, the DNA is TGTGCCAGCAGCTTTTCAGGGGGCAACTATGGCTACACCTTC.

The chain is built from TRBV6-5 and TRBJ1-1; TRBD1 matches at 7 bases. The CDR3 is 12 residues long. The J segment lost 3 bases and the V segment lost 8 bases, leaving 3 bases of the junction unmatched. Germline V gives CDR1 MNHEY, CDR2 SVGAGI. As DNA, the CDR3 is TGTGCCAGCGGAGACAGGGACACTGAAGCTTTCTTT. This translates into CASGDRDTEAFF.

V gene TRBV5-5 combines with J gene TRBJ1-1; D remains ambiguous. Trimming cost V 3 bases and J 0 bases, with 9 bases left between them. CDR3 length: 14 residues. Germline CDR1 is SGHKS and CDR2 is YYEKEE (reference sequence). CDR3 amino acids: CASSSPQMNTEAFF. CDR3 DNA: TGTGCCAGCAGCTCGCCGCAGATGAACACTGAAGCTTTCTTT.

This chain joins TRBV20-1 and TRBJ2-7; unclear D gene. The germline V gene has CDR1 DFQATT and CDR2 SNEGSKA (reference sequence). The CDR3 is 11 residues long. V shed 6 bases and J shed 7 bases, with 13 bases lying between them. CDR3 nucleotide sequence: TGCAGTGCCCACCGGGTCGGAGAGCAGTACTTC. Amino acid sequence: CSAHRVGEQYF.

The chain uses TRBV6-1 and TRBJ2-6; D unclear. The CDR3 runs 13 residues. V was clipped by 3 bases and J by 4 bases, with 4 bases between them. CDR1 is MNHNS and CDR2 is SASEGT in the germline V gene. The CDR3 coding sequence is TGTGCCAGCAGTGATCTGGGGGCCAACGTCCTGACTTTC. Its translation: CASSDLGANVLTF.

This clone has just a few counts. V gene TRBV1 combines with J gene TRBJ2-7; TRBD1 was called by the table and not checked on the DNA. TRBV1 has pseudogene status. The CDR3 spans 11 residues. Written as DNA, the CDR3 is TGCACCAGCAGAGTCAGGGGAGAGCAGTACGTC. This encodes CTSRVRGEQYV.

This chain links TRBV7-9 with TRBJ1-6; perhaps TRBD1 as D (5 bases). The germline V gene has CDR1 SEHNR and CDR2 FQNEAQ (reference sequence). This CDR3 has 14 residues. The V end was cut by 3 bases, the J end by 6 bases, with 9 bases between. CDR3 sequence (DNA): TGTGCCAGCAGCTTGGGTAGGGGTAATTCACCCCTCCACTTT. Translating gives CASSLGRGNSPLHF.

CDR3 sequence (DNA): TGTGCCAGCAGCTTGGGGGCGGGGGGGCGAGAGACCCAGTACTTC. Amino acids: CASSLGAGGRETQYF. This chain connects TRBV5-5 to TRBJ2-5; TRBD2 agrees at 9 bases. V lost 0 bases, J lost 4 bases, and 4 bases stayed unmatched. The CDR3 loop spans 15 amino acids. Per the germline V gene, CDR1 is SGHKS and CDR2 is YYEKEE (reference sequence).

This clone has only one observation. This chain links TRBV30 with TRBJ2-3, with 10 bases that match TRBD2. V dropped 3 bases and J dropped 5; count of bases not matched to a gene: 11. The CDR3 runs 16 residues. Germline lookup yields CDR1 GTSNPN and CDR2 SVGIG (reference sequence). The CDR3 region has the DNA TGTGCCTGGAGACTGGGAGCGGGGGGGCCAGGAGATACGCAGTATTTT. Protein product: CAWRLGAGGPGDTQYF.

The chain uses TRBV7-9 and TRBJ1-2; weak D call: TRBD1 (5 bases). Germline CDR1 and CDR2: SEHNR and FQNEAQ (reference sequence). Trimming shortened V by 6 bases and J by 10 bases, and 12 bases separated the two germline ends. The CDR3 has 11 amino acids. Here the CDR3 reads CASSNTGVYTF. DNA for the CDR3: TGTGCCAGCAGTAATACGGGGGTCTACACCTTC. The full variable domain, rest sourced from reference TRBV7-9 and TRBJ1-2, is DTGVSQNPRHKITKRGQNVTFRCDPISEHNRLYWYRQTLGQGPEFLTYFQNEAQLEKSRLLSDRFSAERPKGSFSTLEIQRTEQGDSAMYLCASSNTGVYTFGSGTRLTVV.

The J gene is TRBJ2-6, the V gene TRBV27; 7 bases map to TRBD1. With 2 bases clipped from V and 0 bases from J, the junction kept 10 bases outside the gene matches. Germline assignment: CDR1 MNHEY and CDR2 SMNVEV (reference sequence). This CDR3 contains 19 residues. CDR3 protein: CASSLRRGTQFSGANVLTF. CDR3 DNA: TGTGCCAGCAGTTTACGCAGGGGGACCCAATTCTCTGGGGCCAACGTCCTGACTTTC.